This T cell receptor (beta chain) comes out of a study of molecular identifiers for immune sequencing clone quantification. The CDR3 sequence is 18 residues long. In germline, CDR1 is SEHNR, CDR2 FQNEAQ (reference sequence). With 5 bases clipped from V and 0 bases from J, the junction kept 10 bases outside the gene matches. This clonotype occurred many times. TCRdb reprocessed the PCR reads via MiXCR and lists one record per CDR3 protein. The sample comprises some 320,000 distinct CDR3 sequences, about 22% of which are singletons, and 0.81% rests with the top ten. The V gene is TRBV7-9, the J gene TRBJ2-7; 13 bases are shared with TRBD2. The source material was naive CD8+ T cells from blood, with Jurkat cell RNA spiked in. Subset denoted: FACS-sorted CD8+CD4-CCR7+CD45RA+ naive T cells. This clonotype was obtained from a human donor in good health. Some libraries in this study had Jurkat cell RNA spiked in. The CDR3 nucleotides read TGTGCCAGCAGCCCAAGAGGACTAGCGGGAGAATCCTCCTACGAGCAGTACTTC. This encodes CASSPRGLAGESSYEQYF.